What follows are 5 T cell receptor beta chains derived from one specimen sequenced in a study of vaccination effects on CD4 cells after COVID-19. These receptors' targets are unknown. Assay used: immunoSEQ multiplex PCR; TCRdb lists only in-frame clones, some missing. The sample has around 30,000 clones, under 75% seen once. After expansion with viral peptide pools in the ViraFEST assay, antigen-specific CD4+ T cells were sequenced. Isolating CD4+ T cells followed roughly ten days of culture. From March to December 2020, the person had a SARS-CoV-2 infection that was confirmed by PCR. Sequenced here: CD4+ T cells from PBMCs cultured with SARS-CoV-2 spike peptides, sampled before COVID-19 vaccination. These receptors were obtained from a human donor who had a prior SARS-CoV-2 infection.

The chain carries TRBV29-1 and TRBJ1-4, with D hard to call. V was shortened by 7 bases and J by 0 bases, with 9 bases between the two germline ends. This CDR3 spans 13 amino acids. Germline V CDR1 and CDR2: SQVTM, ANQGSEA. CDR3 sequence: CSATDPTNEKLFF. Here the CDR3 DNA reads TGCAGCGCCACGGATCCAACTAATGAAAAACTGTTTTTT.

This chain links TRBV9 with TRBJ2-1, with no clear D. Trimming took 0 bases from V and 9 from J, leaving 10 bases between them. Germline V CDR1 and CDR2: SGDLS, YYNGEE. The CDR3 spans 13 residues. CDR3 sequence (DNA): TGTGCCAGCAGCGTAGTAGGTTACGGTGAGCAGTTCTTC. Protein: CASSVVGYGEQFF.

This chain uses TRBV3-1 (or the pseudogene TRBV3-2) with TRBJ2-4, with D possibly TRBD2 on 5 matching bases. Germline V gene sequence: CDR1 LGHDT, CDR2 YNNKEL (reference sequence). Between the trimmed V and J ends, which lost 5 bases and 1 base, there was a span of 18 bases. The CDR3 runs to 17 residues. For the CDR3, the DNA is TGTGCCAGCAGCAATAACGGACTTCTGGGGGCCAAAAACATTCAGTACTTC. This encodes CASSNNGLLGAKNIQYF.

This clone came up a few times. This rearrangement joins TRBV7-8 to TRBJ1-1, with a possible D match to TRBD1 (5 bases). CDR3 length: 19 residues. V was cut by 0 bases and J by 1 base, with 21 bases left in between. CDR1 and CDR2 (germline): SGHVS, FQNEAQ. The CDR3 nucleotides read TGTGCCAGCAGCTTAGCCCGGGGGAGGACTTCTCATACGAACACTGAAGCTTTCTTT. Amino acid sequence: CASSLARGRTSHTNTEAFF.

V and J are TRBV2 and TRBJ2-5; TRBD2 agrees at 10 bases. Germline V CDR1 and CDR2: SNHLY, FYNNEI. The V segment lost 4 bases and the J segment 4 bases; nucleotides outside the gene matches: 3. The CDR3 loop spans 14 amino acids. The CDR3 bases are TGTGCCAGCAGTGGAGCGGGGGGGGCAGAGACCCAGTACTTC. Protein: CASSGAGGAETQYF.